This TCR beta chain was found in a study of human thymus T cells. Thymus was obtained from resections taken during corrective heart surgery. V dropped 5 bases and J dropped 1 base, with 11 bases sitting between them. Germline V gene sequence: CDR1 ENHRY, CDR2 SYGVKD. This CDR3 is built from 14 residues. Profiling relied on immunoSEQ multiplex PCR, and the TCRdb table lists in-frame clones only, not all of them. The table has roughly 130,000 clones, more than 90% seen once. The sequencing sample was made of thymus tissue. The chain employs TRBV10-3 and TRBJ1-1, with a weak D call TRBD1 (6 bases). The TCR was taken from a boy under two years old with a congenital heart defect but otherwise immunologically healthy. CDR3: CAISTGTGNTEAFF. The CDR3 bases are TGTGCCATCAGTACAGGGACGGGGAACACTGAAGCTTTCTTT.